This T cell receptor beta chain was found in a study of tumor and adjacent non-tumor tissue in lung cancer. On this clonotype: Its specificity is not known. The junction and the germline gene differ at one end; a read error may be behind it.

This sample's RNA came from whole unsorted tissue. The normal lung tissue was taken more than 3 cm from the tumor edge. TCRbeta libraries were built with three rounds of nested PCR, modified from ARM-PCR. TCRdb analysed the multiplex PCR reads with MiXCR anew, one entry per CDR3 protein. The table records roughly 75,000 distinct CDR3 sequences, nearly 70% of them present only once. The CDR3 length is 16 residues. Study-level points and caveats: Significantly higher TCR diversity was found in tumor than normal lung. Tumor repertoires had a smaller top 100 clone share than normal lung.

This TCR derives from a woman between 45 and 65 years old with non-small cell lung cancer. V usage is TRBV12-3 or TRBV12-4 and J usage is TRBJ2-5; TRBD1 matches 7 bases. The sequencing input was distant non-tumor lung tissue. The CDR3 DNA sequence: TGTGCCAGCAGTGGCAACAGGGGACCTTTATCAGAGACCCAGTGCTTC. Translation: CASSGNRGPLSETQCF.